Listed below are T cell receptor beta chains from one sample, sequenced in a study of T cell repertoires in cytomegalovirus infection. Each CDR3 protein gets one entry after TCRdb re-called the reads with MiXCR. The sample shows more than 350,000 distinct CDR3 sequences, roughly 30% of them seen only once. Material: PBMCs. The source of these receptors is a human donor in good health (CMV status not recorded). Some clones in this sample may be carry-over from other donors' samples. Each CDR3 is given with its conserved first and last residue.

V: TRBV6-6; J: TRBJ1-1; CDR3: CASSSQGPRGEAFF
V: TRBV7-2; J: TRBJ2-4; CDR3: CASSLGDRDPIIAKNIQYF
V: TRBV6-6; J: TRBJ2-7; CDR3: CASSRQDSYEQYF
V: TRBV5-4; J: TRBJ2-5; CDR3: CASSGVAGGRETQYF
V: TRBV19; J: TRBJ1-2; CDR3: CASSTDYSNYGYTF
V: TRBV5-1; J: TRBJ1-4; CDR3: CASSTNDRGRSPGEKLFF
V: TRBV24-1; J: TRBJ2-2; CDR3: CATSGVSGGPNTGELFF
V: TRBV7-2; J: TRBJ1-5; CDR3: CASSLRSYGQSSNQPQHF
V: TRBV6-5; J: TRBJ2-5; CDR3: CASSRRLGLETQYF
V: TRBV15; J: TRBJ2-5; CDR3: CATSRGLAGQETQYF
V: TRBV12-3/TRBV12-4; J: TRBJ1-4; CDR3: CASSLRQGKEKLFF
V: TRBV4-1; J: TRBJ2-1; CDR3: CASSPTDTNEQFF
V: TRBV20-1; J: TRBJ1-5; CDR3: CSASSGQGKGNQPQHF
V: TRBV20-1; J: TRBJ2-1; CDR3: CSAPVPGLAGASYNEQFF
V: TRBV6-5; J: TRBJ2-1; CDR3: CASSSSGGDYNEQFF
V: TRBV28; J: TRBJ1-5; CDR3: CASSFEVRTGGGQPQHF
V: TRBV19; J: TRBJ2-5; CDR3: CASSETNLPLYQETQYF
V: TRBV5-4; J: TRBJ2-7; CDR3: CASSLAGRAGGYEQYF
V: TRBV7-2; J: TRBJ2-7; CDR3: CASSYGTSGPYEQYF
V: TRBV12-3/TRBV12-4; J: TRBJ1-4; CDR3: CASSLKGIGNEKLFF
V: TRBV14; J: TRBJ2-2; CDR3: CASSQPNTGELFF
V: TRBV6-1; J: TRBJ1-6; CDR3: CASSEDIWTSRGNSPLHF
V: TRBV7-6; J: TRBJ1-2; CDR3: CASSTLSGNYGYTF
V: TRBV28; J: TRBJ2-7; CDR3: CASRPTGSITEQYF
V: TRBV19; J: TRBJ1-1; CDR3: CASSPGTGGTEAFF
V: TRBV11-2; J: TRBJ1-1; CDR3: CASSPVIRRDGLFAEAFF
V: TRBV29-1; J: TRBJ2-7; CDR3: CSVGTGIEQYF
V: TRBV5-4; J: TRBJ1-1; CDR3: CASSLPAKDTEAFF
V: TRBV4-1; J: TRBJ1-5; CDR3: CASSLYLAKSPNQPQHF
V: TRBV6-2/TRBV6-3; J: TRBJ1-2; CDR3: CASSPIGGYGYTF
V: TRBV6-6; J: TRBJ1-2; CDR3: CASSWGQTGPANYGYTF
V: TRBV5-4; J: TRBJ2-7; CDR3: CASSLGADSSYEQYF
V: TRBV6-1; J: TRBJ1-5; CDR3: CASSQRDRRHSNQPQHF
V: TRBV19; J: TRBJ1-1; CDR3: CASSIEGGLRNTEAFF
V: TRBV4-1; J: TRBJ2-1; CDR3: CASSQEAGKNEQFF
V: TRBV2; J: TRBJ2-7; CDR3: CASSEWAGKEQYF
V: TRBV11-2; J: TRBJ2-7; CDR3: CASRVTAYEQYF
V: TRBV29-1; J: TRBJ2-1; CDR3: CSAGDRPSYNEQFF
V: TRBV29-1; J: TRBJ1-1; CDR3: CSVGTWGTEAFF
V: TRBV7-2; J: TRBJ2-3; CDR3: CASSLAGQSTDTQYF
V: TRBV18; J: TRBJ1-6; CDR3: CASTSSAQGYNSPLHF